This TCR beta chain was found in a study of blood T cell repertoires in COVID-19. This clone was found once. Profiled with immunoSEQ multiplex PCR; TCRdb holds only in-frame clones, not every one. The table includes 100,000 to 150,000 clones, 80% to 90% detected once. Per germline, CDR1 MNHEY and CDR2 SMNVEV (reference sequence). This CDR3 has 14 amino acids. With V trimmed by 2 bases and J by 4 bases, 4 bases remained unmatched. Seattle researchers signed up patients amid active infection and tracked them longitudinally. The sample taken for sequencing was peripheral blood. The TCR sequence derives from a man aged 55-75 years with COVID-19, enrolled during active disease. V and J are TRBV27 and TRBJ1-2, with 7 bases aligning to TRBD1. In nucleotides, the CDR3 is TGTGCCAGCAGTTTAGACAGGGACGGCTATGGCTACACCTTC. It translates to CASSLDRDGYGYTF.